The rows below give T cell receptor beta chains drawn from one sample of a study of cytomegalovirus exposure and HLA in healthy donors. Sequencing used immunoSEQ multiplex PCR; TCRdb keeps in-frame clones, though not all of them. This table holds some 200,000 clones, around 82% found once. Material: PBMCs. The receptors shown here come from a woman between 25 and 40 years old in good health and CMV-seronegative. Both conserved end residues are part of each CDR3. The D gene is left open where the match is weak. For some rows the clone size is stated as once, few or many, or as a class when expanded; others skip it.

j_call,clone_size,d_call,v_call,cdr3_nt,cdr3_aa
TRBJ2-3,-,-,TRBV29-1,TGCAGCGTTGACTCACACCAAACAGATACGCAGTATTTT,CSVDSHQTDTQYF
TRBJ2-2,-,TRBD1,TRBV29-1,TGCAGCGTTGTAGTCGGACAGGCCGGCCCCGGGGAGCTGTTTTTT,CSVVVGQAGPGELFF
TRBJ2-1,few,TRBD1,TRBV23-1,TGCGCCAGCGGCCACCGAGGACAGGATTACAATGAGCAGTTCTTC,CASGHRGQDYNEQFF
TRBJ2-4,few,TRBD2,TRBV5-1,TGCGCCAGCAGCCCCATCCTAGCGGGGGATAACATTCAGTACTTC,CASSPILAGDNIQYF
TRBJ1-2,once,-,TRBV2,TGTGCCAGCAACCGACAGGTGGATAGGAGCTACACCTTC,CASNRQVDRSYTF
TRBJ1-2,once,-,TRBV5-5,TGTGCCAGCAGCTTGGGGGGTGGGGAGGTCGGCTACACCTTC,CASSLGGGEVGYTF
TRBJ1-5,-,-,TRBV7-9,TGTGCCAGCAGCTCCTTCAATCAGCCCCAGCATTTT,CASSSFNQPQHF
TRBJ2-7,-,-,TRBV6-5,TGTGCCAGCGGTAACTCGCGATACGAGCAGTACTTC,CASGNSRYEQYF
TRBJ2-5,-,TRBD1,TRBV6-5,TGTGCCAGCAGTTATTACAGGGGCCAAGAGACCCAGTACTTC,CASSYYRGQETQYF
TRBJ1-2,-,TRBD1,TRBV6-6,TGTGCCAGCAGTCCGACAGGGAACTTTAACTATGGCTACACCTTC,CASSPTGNFNYGYTF
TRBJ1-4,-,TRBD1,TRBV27,TGTGCCAGCAGAGAATATGGGACAGCCTACACACCAACTAATGAAAAACTGTTTTTT,CASREYGTAYTPTNEKLFF
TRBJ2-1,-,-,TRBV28,TGTGCCACCTTCGAGGCGGGCAATGAGCAGTTCTTC,CATFEAGNEQFF
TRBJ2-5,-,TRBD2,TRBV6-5,TGTGCCAGCAGCCGACTAGCGGGGTGGCGAGAGACCCAGTACTTC,CASSRLAGWRETQYF
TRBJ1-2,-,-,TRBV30,TGTGCCTGGAGACACAGAACCCGGGATGGCTACCCCTTC,CAWRHRTRDGYPF
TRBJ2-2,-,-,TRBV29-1,TGCAGCGTCCGAATCCCCCAGGGCGCCCAGAACACCGGGGAGCTGTTTTTT,CSVRIPQGAQNTGELFF